This T cell receptor (beta chain) was sequenced in a study of blood T cells in healthy people across ages. Study-wide points: The diversity estimates, figures obtained from one million T cells, were considered underestimates.

Alongside a J-beta primer mix, a sample-barcoded 5' primer served in a second PCR lasting about 7 to 12 cycles. TCRdb redid the calling of the 5' RACE reads with MiXCR, one entry per CDR3 protein. This table holds some 670,000 distinct CDR3 sequences, around 52% found once. Donors were systemically healthy Caucasian individuals from Russia aged about 6 to 95 years. Extraction yielded at least 5.5 micrograms of total RNA per sample. In germline, CDR1 is SGHAT, CDR2 FQNNGV. V lost 0 bases and J 2 bases, leaving 13 bases between the germline ends. This CDR3 region has 16 residues. This clonotype was seen a handful of times. Antigen specificity is unknown.

Material for sequencing was blood. V usage is TRBV11-2 and J usage is TRBJ2-5; tentatively, D is TRBD2 (5 bases). The sequence was obtained from a woman over 75 in good health. The CDR3 DNA follows: TGTGCCAGCAGCTTAGAATGGCAGCGGAAGCAAGAGACCCAGTACTTC. This encodes CASSLEWQRKQETQYF. Looking up the rest from reference TRBV11-2 and TRBJ2-5 gives the full variable domain: EAGVAQSPRYKIIEKRQSVAFWCNPISGHATLYWYQQILGQGPKLLIQFQNNGVVDDSQLPKDRFSAERLKGVDSTLKIQPAKLEDSAVYLCASSLEWQRKQETQYFGPGTRLLVL.